Shown below are 13 T cell receptor beta chains from a single sample sequenced in a study of metastatic and nonmetastatic thyroid tumors. No treatment of any kind had been given to any patient before thyroid surgery. TCRdb re-processed the PCR reads through MiXCR. The sample includes about 16,000 clones, roughly a third of them seen just once. Sequencing was carried out using tumor tissue. These receptors originate from a male donor with papillary thyroid cancer or a benign thyroid nodule (not recorded which). Some clones in this sample may be carry-over from other donors' samples.

This clone is categorized as medium-sized. The CDR3 loop reads CASSSEEGLAHEQFF. DNA of the CDR3: TGTGCCAGCAGCTCCGAAGAGGGACTAGCCCATGAGCAGTTCTTC. V is TRBV7-3 and J is TRBJ2-1; 9 positions agree with TRBD2. The CDR3 is 15 amino acids. The V gene's germline CDR1 is SGHTA and CDR2 FQGTGA. V lost 4 bases, J lost 8 bases, and 9 bases stayed unmatched.

This clone is medium-sized (0.01 to 0.1%) by share. The rearrangement joins TRBV6-1 to TRBJ1-2, with D possibly matching TRBD1 (5 bases). Germline CDR1 reads MNHNS; CDR2 reads SASEGT. The CDR3 is made up of 15 amino acids. V shed 7 bases and J shed 0 bases, with 15 bases lying between them. CDR3 amino acids: CASIPGQGANYGYTF. In DNA form, the CDR3 reads TGTGCCAGCATCCCTGGGCAGGGAGCTAACTATGGCTACACCTTC.

The V and J genes are TRBV11-2 and TRBJ2-7, with 7 bases aligning to TRBD1. The CDR3 length is 15 residues. V trimming: 6 bases; J trimming: 0 bases; junction bases outside the gene matches: 8. Germline loops: CDR1 SGHAT, CDR2 FQNNGV. The CDR3 loop reads CASRSGQVVSYEQYF. The CDR3 DNA sequence: TGTGCCAGCAGATCCGGACAGGTCGTCTCCTACGAGCAGTACTTC.

The chain joins TRBV19 to TRBJ2-7, with TRBD1 matching over 8 bases. CDR3 size: 16 residues. V lost 5 bases and J lost 1; bases outside the gene matches: 10. Germline V gives CDR1 LNHDA, CDR2 SQIVND (reference sequence). The CDR3 here is CASSGHSGTGSYEQYF. The CDR3 DNA reads as TGTGCCAGTAGTGGACACTCCGGGACAGGATCCTACGAGCAGTACTTC.

The chain recombines TRBV11-1 with TRBJ1-5; 7 bases are a match to TRBD1. Germline assignment: CDR1 SGHAT and CDR2 FQDESV (reference sequence). The ends lost 0 bases at V and 2 bases at J; junction bases unmatched: 7. The CDR3 contains 17 residues. The CDR3 reads CASSLAQGVGGNQPQHF. Written as DNA, the CDR3 is TGTGCCAGCAGCTTAGCGCAGGGGGTAGGGGGCAATCAGCCCCAGCATTTT. The whole variable domain, filled in from reference TRBV11-1 and TRBJ1-5, reads EAEVAQSPRYKITEKSQAVAFWCDPISGHATLYWYRQILGQGPELLVQFQDESVVDDSQLPKDRFSAERLKGVDSTLKIQPAELGDSAMYLCASSLAQGVGGNQPQHFGDGTRLSIL.

This clone was seen repeatedly, ten times or more. This chain uses TRBV10-3 with TRBJ1-5; D possibly corresponds to TRBD1 (5 bases). V lost 6 bases and J lost 8, with 14 bases in between. Germline V lookup: CDR1 ENHRY, CDR2 SYGVKD. This CDR3 is built from 13 residues. The CDR3 sequence is CAIRGEGVEPQHF. The CDR3 nucleotides read TGTGCCATCAGGGGGGAGGGCGTGGAGCCCCAGCATTTT.

To note about this clone: The junction shows a germline mismatch at one end, possibly a read error. V usage is TRBV3-1 and J usage is TRBJ1-1; a possible D gene is TRBD1 (5 bases). CDR1 is LGHDT and CDR2 is YNNKEL in the germline V gene (reference sequence). The CDR3 contains 13 residues. The CDR3, as DNA: TGTGCCAGCAGCCAAGAGTCTTGGGGGGAAGCTGTCTTT. Protein sequence: CASSQESWGEAVF.

In this sample, this clone is medium-sized. This chain connects TRBV19 to TRBJ2-7; TRBD2 might be the D (5 bases). This CDR3 is built from 14 residues. The V gene's germline CDR1 is LNHDA and CDR2 SQIVND (reference sequence). The germline V and J ends were trimmed by 3 bases and 5 bases, with 14 bases remaining between them. CDR3 sequence (DNA): TGTGCCAGTAGTATTGTTGGGAGCATCAACGAGCAGTACTTC. Amino acid sequence: CASSIVGSINEQYF.

Only a few counts were recorded for this clone. The V call is TRBV11-2, the J call TRBJ1-6; D gene uncertain. Germline CDR1 is SGHAT and CDR2 is FQNNGV. Trimming took off 1 base at V and 9 bases at J, with 7 bases between the two ends. This CDR3 has 13 residues. The CDR3 is CASSLGGGSPLHF. Here the CDR3 DNA reads TGTGCCAGCAGCTTAGGCGGCGGTTCACCCCTCCACTTT. The full variable domain, completed using reference TRBV11-2 and TRBJ1-6, is EAGVAQSPRYKIIEKRQSVAFWCNPISGHATLYWYQQILGQGPKLLIQFQNNGVVDDSQLPKDRFSAERLKGVDSTLKIQPAKLEDSAVYLCASSLGGGSPLHFGNGTRLTVT.

This clone was seen repeatedly, ten times or more. The chain joins TRBV5-4 to TRBJ1-5; the D gene is possibly TRBD1 (6 bases). Trimming removed 3 bases at V and 1 base at J, with 17 bases between. This CDR3 has 17 amino acids. Germline V CDR1 and CDR2: SGHNT, YYREEE (reference sequence). The CDR3 nucleotides are TGTGCCAGCAGCTCGTCCAACAGGGTGAGGAGCAATCAGCCCCAGCATTTT. It codes for CASSSSNRVRSNQPQHF.

This clone came up many times. This chain uses TRBV15 with TRBJ2-2; D ambiguous. Germline-derived CDR1 and CDR2 are LNHNV and YYDKDF (reference sequence). The germline V and J ends were trimmed by 0 bases and 6 bases, with 8 bases remaining between them. The CDR3 sequence is 14 residues long. CDR3 sequence: CATSRDKESGELFF. The CDR3 DNA is TGTGCCACCAGCAGAGATAAAGAGTCCGGGGAGCTGTTTTTT. The full variable domain, in which reference TRBV15 and TRBJ2-2 provide the parts outside the CDR3, is DAMVIQNPRYQVTQFGKPVTLSCSQTLNHNVMYWYQQKSSQAPKLLFHYYDKDFNNEADTPDNFQSRRPNTSFCFLDIRSPGLGDTAMYLCATSRDKESGELFFGEGSRLTVL.

As for this clone: Additional DNA sequences in this sample encode the identical CDR3. The chain combines TRBV5-6 with TRBJ2-7, with TRBD2 identical over 7 bases. The CDR3 consists of 15 residues. Germline-derived CDR1 and CDR2 are SGHDT and YYEEEE. V lost 2 bases, J lost 2 bases, and 7 bases stayed unmatched. The chain's CDR3 is CASSFFTGGTYEQYF. The CDR3 DNA reads as TGTGCCAGCAGCTTCTTCACGGGAGGTACCTACGAGCAGTACTTC.

At least ten counts were recorded for this clone. The rearrangement joins TRBV19 to TRBJ1-1, with D possibly TRBD1 on 5 matching bases. V was shortened by 2 bases and J by 1 base, with 23 bases between the two germline ends. This CDR3 contains 19 residues. CDR1 LNHDA and CDR2 SQIVND come from the germline V gene (reference sequence). This chain's CDR3 is CASSIKVYRPGISNTEAFF. As DNA, the CDR3 is TGTGCCAGTAGTATAAAGGTGTACAGGCCCGGGATTTCGAACACTGAAGCTTTCTTT.